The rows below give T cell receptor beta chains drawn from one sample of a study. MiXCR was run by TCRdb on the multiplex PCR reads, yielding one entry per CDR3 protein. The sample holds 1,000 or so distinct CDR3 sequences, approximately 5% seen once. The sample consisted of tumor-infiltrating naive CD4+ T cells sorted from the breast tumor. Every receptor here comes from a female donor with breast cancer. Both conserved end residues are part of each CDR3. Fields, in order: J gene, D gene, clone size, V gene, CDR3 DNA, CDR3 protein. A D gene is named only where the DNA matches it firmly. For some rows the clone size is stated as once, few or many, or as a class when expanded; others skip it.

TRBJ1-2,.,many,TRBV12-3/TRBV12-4,TGTGCCAGCAGTTTCGCCCGCAGCTACAGGGGCTACACCTTC,CASSFARSYRGYTF
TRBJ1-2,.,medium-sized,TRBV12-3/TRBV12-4,TGTGCCAGCAGAAAAGCTGGGACACTCGTTGGGTATGGCTACACCTTC,CASRKAGTLVGYGYTF
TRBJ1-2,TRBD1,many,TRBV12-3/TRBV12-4,TGTGCCAGCAGCCTACAGACAGGGTATGGTGGCTACACCTTC,CASSLQTGYGGYTF
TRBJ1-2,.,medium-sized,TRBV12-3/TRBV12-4,TGTGCCAGCAGTTTAGGAACAGCCGATGGCTACACCTTC,CASSLGTADGYTF
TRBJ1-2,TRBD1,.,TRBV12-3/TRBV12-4,TGTGCCAGCAGTTTTACAACCGGGACAGGCAACTATGGCTACACCTTC,CASSFTTGTGNYGYTF
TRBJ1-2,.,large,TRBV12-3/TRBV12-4,TGTGCCAGCAGTTTGAGGAGGGTTATTGGCTATGGCTACACCTTC,CASSLRRVIGYGYTF
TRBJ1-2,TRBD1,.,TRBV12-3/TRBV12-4,TGTGCCAGCACTTATATAGCCGGGACAGGAGGCTATGGCTACACCTTC,CASTYIAGTGGYGYTF
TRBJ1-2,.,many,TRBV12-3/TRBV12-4,TGTGCCAGCAGTTTAGCTCTACCAGGTAACCATGGCTACACCTTC,CASSLALPGNHGYTF
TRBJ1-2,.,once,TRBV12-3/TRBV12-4,TGTGCCAGCCAACCAGGGGCGGAGTATGGCTACACCTTC,CASQPGAEYGYTF
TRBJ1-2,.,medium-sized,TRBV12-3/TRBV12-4,TGTGCCAGCAGTTTAGTTCCCGGCCTCTATGGCTACACCTTC,CASSLVPGLYGYTF
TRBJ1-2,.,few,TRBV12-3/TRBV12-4,TGTGCCAGCAGTTCCACAGGGCTTGGCTACACCTTC,CASSSTGLGYTF
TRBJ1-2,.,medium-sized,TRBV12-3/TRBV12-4,TGTGCCAGCAGTTTACCGTCAGGGACTAATGGCTACACCTTC,CASSLPSGTNGYTF
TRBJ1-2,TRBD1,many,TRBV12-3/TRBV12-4,TGTGCCAGCAGACCTGACCACAGGGGTTGGGATGGCTACACCTTC,CASRPDHRGWDGYTF
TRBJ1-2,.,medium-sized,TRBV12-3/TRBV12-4,TGTGCCAGCAGTCCAAGCGACAGCTATGGCTACACCTTC,CASSPSDSYGYTF
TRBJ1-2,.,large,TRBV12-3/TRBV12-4,TGTGCCAGCAGTCCCAATAGGGCAGGCTTAGGCTATGGCTACACCTTC,CASSPNRAGLGYGYTF
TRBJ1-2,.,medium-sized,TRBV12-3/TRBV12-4,TGTGCCAGCAAATCTGGTTACGACTACTATGGCTACACCTTC,CASKSGYDYYGYTF
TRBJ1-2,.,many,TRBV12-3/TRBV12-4,TGTGCCAGCAGTTTCGCGACAGGAGCTAACTATGGCTACACCTTC,CASSFATGANYGYTF
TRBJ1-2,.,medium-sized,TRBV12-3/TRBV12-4,TGTGCCAGCAGTTTCGACAGTAATGGCTACACCTTC,CASSFDSNGYTF
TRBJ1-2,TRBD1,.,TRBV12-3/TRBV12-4,TGTGTCAGCAGCCCGTCGGACAGGGTATCATATGGCTACACCTTC,CVSSPSDRVSYGYTF
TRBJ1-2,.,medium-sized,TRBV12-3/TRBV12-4,TGTGCCAGCAGTTTAGCGAGCGGGTGGGGCTACACCTTC,CASSLASGWGYTF
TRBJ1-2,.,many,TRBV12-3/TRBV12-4,TGTGCCAGCAGTTTAGTAGGAGCAAGGGGCTACACCTTC,CASSLVGARGYTF
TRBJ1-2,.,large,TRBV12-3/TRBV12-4,TGTGCCAGCAGTTTCGCCACTAGGGTAGTCGTCTATGGCTACACCTTC,CASSFATRVVVYGYTF
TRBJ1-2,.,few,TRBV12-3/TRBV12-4,TGTGCCAGCAGCCCGGAGGGGCGATATGGCTACACCTTC,CASSPEGRYGYTF
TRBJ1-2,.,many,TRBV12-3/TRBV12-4,TGTGCCAGCAGGTCCTCTCGTCAGGGGTATGGCTACACCTTC,CASRSSRQGYGYTF
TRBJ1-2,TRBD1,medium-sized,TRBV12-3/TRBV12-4,TGTGCCAGCAGTCCCGGGACAGCGGATGGCTACACCTTC,CASSPGTADGYTF
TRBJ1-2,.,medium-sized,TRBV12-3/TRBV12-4,TGTGCCAGCACCTCCAATCCGAGTGGGTTCAACTATGGCTACACCTTC,CASTSNPSGFNYGYTF
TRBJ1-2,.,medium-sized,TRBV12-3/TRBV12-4,TGTGCCAGCAGGCCAAGCGGCAGGGTGGTCAATGGCTACACCTTC,CASRPSGRVVNGYTF
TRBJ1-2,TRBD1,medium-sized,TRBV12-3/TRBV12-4,TGTGCCAGCAGTCCGGGACAGGCCTACTATGGCTACACCTTC,CASSPGQAYYGYTF
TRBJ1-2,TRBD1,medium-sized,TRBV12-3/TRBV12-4,TGTGCCAGCAGTTCCCGGGACAGGGGACAGCACTATGGCTACACCTTC,CASSSRDRGQHYGYTF
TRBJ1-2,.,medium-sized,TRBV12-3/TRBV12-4,TGTGCCAGTGGCACAGGTTCGAGCTATGGCTACACCTTC,CASGTGSSYGYTF
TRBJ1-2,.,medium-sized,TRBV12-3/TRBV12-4,TGTGCCAGCAGACCTCAGGGAACTAACTATGGCTACACCTTC,CASRPQGTNYGYTF
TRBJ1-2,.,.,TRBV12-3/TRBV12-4,TGTGCCAGCCGGGATCGGGTAAGAGGCTATGGCTACACCTTC,CASRDRVRGYGYTF
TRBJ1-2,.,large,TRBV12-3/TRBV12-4,TGTGCCAGCAGCGAGAAGTACTATGGCTACACCTTC,CASSEKYYGYTF
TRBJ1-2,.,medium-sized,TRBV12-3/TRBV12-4,TGTGCCAGCAGGGAATTAGGGGTAAACTATGGCTACACCTTC,CASRELGVNYGYTF
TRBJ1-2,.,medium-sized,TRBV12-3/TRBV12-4,TGTGCCAGCAGTAACAGCTATGGCTACACCTTC,CASSNSYGYTF
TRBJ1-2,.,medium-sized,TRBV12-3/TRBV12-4,TGTGCCAGCAGTTTCGGGACCGCGGGTGGCTACACCTTC,CASSFGTAGGYTF
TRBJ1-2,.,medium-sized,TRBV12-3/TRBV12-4,TGTGCCAGCAGAGGAGACAGTGACTATGGCTACACCTTC,CASRGDSDYGYTF
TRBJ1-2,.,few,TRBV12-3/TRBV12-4,TGTGCCAGCAGTTTAGACGGCCCGTATGGCTACACCTTC,CASSLDGPYGYTF
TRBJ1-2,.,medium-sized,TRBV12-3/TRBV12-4,TGTGCCAGCAGTTTTGCAGGAACGAACTATGGCTACACCTTC,CASSFAGTNYGYTF
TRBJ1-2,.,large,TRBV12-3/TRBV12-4,TGTGCCAGCAGCCCTTCAGGGGCCAGCGATGGCTACACCTTC,CASSPSGASDGYTF
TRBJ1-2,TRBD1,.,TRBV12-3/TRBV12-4,TGTGCCAGCAGTTTCAATGTAGGGACAGGGGTAACTGGCTACACCTTC,CASSFNVGTGVTGYTF
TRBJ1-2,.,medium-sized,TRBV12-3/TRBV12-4,TGTGCCAGCAGTCTAAGGGGTGGCTACACCTTC,CASSLRGGYTF
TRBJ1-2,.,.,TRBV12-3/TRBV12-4,TGTGCCAGCTCACAACAGGGTGACTATGGCTACACCTTC,CASSQQGDYGYTF
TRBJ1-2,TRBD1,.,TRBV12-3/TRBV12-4,TGTGCCAGCAGCCCGACAGGGCAACATCATGGCTACACCTTC,CASSPTGQHHGYTF
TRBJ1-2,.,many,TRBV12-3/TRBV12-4,TGTGCCAGCAGTTTAAGCTCTGGTGGCCAGGCTAACTATGGCTACACCTTC,CASSLSSGGQANYGYTF
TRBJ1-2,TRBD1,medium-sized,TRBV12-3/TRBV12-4,TGTGCCAGCAGTTTGACAGGGGCGGTCACCTTC,CASSLTGAVTF
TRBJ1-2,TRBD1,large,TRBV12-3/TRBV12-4,TGTGCCAGCAGTAACCGACAGGGATTCATCTATGGCTACACCTTC,CASSNRQGFIYGYTF
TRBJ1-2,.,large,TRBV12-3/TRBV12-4,TGTGCCAGCAGTTTGGGCGGGCTATATGGCTACACCTTC,CASSLGGLYGYTF
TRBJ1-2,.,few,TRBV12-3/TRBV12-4,TGTGCCAGCAGTTATACAGGGAACTATGGCTACACCTTC,CASSYTGNYGYTF
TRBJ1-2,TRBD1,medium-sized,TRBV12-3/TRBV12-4,TGTGCCAGCAGTCAGAACAGGGGAACTTCTGGGGCTAACTATGGCTACACCTTC,CASSQNRGTSGANYGYTF
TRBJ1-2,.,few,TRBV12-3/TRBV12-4,TGTGCCAGCAGTTCCCGCCGAGGGACCTATGGCTACACCTTC,CASSSRRGTYGYTF
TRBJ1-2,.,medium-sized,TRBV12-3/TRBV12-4,TGTGCCAGCAGTTTGTCCAGGGGTAATGGCTACACCTTC,CASSLSRGNGYTF
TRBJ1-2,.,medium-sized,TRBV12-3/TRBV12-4,TGTGCCAGCAGTTCGGCGGGGCCCAACTATGGCTACACCTTC,CASSSAGPNYGYTF
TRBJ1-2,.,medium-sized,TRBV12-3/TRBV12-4,TGTGCCAGCAGCCCGGGAGGGTTCGGCTATGGCTACACCTTC,CASSPGGFGYGYTF
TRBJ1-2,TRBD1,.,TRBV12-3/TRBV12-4,TGTGCCAGCAGTCCAGCCGTGGGACAGGGCCAGGGCTACACCTTC,CASSPAVGQGQGYTF
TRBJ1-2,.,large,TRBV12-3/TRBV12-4,TGTGCCAGCAGTCCTTCTAACTATGGCTACACCTTC,CASSPSNYGYTF
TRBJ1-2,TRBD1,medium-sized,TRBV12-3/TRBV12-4,TGTGCCAGCAGAAAGACAGGGGAGGTTCTTGGCTACACCTTC,CASRKTGEVLGYTF
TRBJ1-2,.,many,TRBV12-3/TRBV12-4,TGTGCCAGCAGTTTGGGCTATGGCTACACCTTC,CASSLGYGYTF
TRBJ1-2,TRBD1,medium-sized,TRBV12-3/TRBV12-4,TGTGCCAGCAGTCGAACAGGGGTCTATGGCTACACCTTC,CASSRTGVYGYTF
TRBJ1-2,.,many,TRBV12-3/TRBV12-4,TGTGCCAGCTCTAGCATTGGGTATGGCTACACCTTC,CASSSIGYGYTF